Below, 30 T cell receptor beta chains from the same sample are listed, as sequenced in a study of breast tumors, draining lymph nodes, adjacent tissues. TCRdb analysed the multiplex PCR reads with MiXCR anew, one entry per CDR3 protein. The top ten clones hold roughly a fifth of a sample with approximately 60,000 distinct CDR3 sequences, approximately 62% of them seen once. Specimen: breast tumor tissue. The source is a female donor with breast cancer. Some clones in this sample may be carry-over from other donors' samples.

The chain has TRBV6-1 and TRBJ1-6, with D tentatively TRBD1 (6 bases). The CDR3 is 16 residues long. The germline gives CDR1 MNHNS, CDR2 SASEGT. V lost 10 bases and J 0 bases, leaving 16 bases between the germline ends. The CDR3 DNA reads as TGTGCCAACAGGGACCAGTGGAGCTCCTATAATTCACCCCTCCACTTT. Protein: CANRDQWSSYNSPLHF.

This clonotype occurred many times. This chain links TRBV18 with TRBJ2-7; D may be TRBD1 (6 bases). CDR1 and CDR2 from the germline V gene are KGHSH and LQKENI. V shed 3 bases and J shed 2 bases, with 17 bases lying between them. CDR3 length equals 16 residues. CDR3 nucleotides: TGTGCCAGCTCACCCAGGGACACGATCCTTACCTACGAGCAGTACTTC. Its translation is CASSPRDTILTYEQYF.

This clonotype was recorded many times. This sequence joins TRBV6-6 and TRBJ2-7, with TRBD2 matching 7 bases. CDR1 MNHNY and CDR2 SVGAGI come from the germline V gene (reference sequence). With V trimmed by 5 bases and J by 2 bases, 3 bases remained unmatched. CDR3 length: 13 residues. CDR3 nucleotides: TGTGCCAGCAGTCCTAGCGGAACCTACGAGCAGTACTTC. It is translated as CASSPSGTYEQYF.

This chain links TRBV9 with TRBJ2-3, with TRBD2 as a possible D gene (7 bases). V was clipped by 0 bases and J by 2 bases, with 13 bases between them. CDR1 is SGDLS, CDR2 YYNGEE, per germline. CDR3 length equals 16 residues. In DNA form, the CDR3 reads TGTGCCAGCAGCGTAGGGGAGGGGGGGCCCACAGATACGCAGTATTTT. Translation gives CASSVGEGGPTDTQYF.

As for this clonotype: Relative to the germline gene, one junction end is altered; a read error may explain this. The V and J genes are TRBV7-2 and TRBJ2-3; perhaps D is TRBD1 or TRBD2 (5 bases each). Germline V gene lookup returns CDR1 SGHTA and CDR2 FQGNSA. The CDR3 extends over 15 amino acids. The CDR3 DNA reads as TGTGCCAGCAGCTTATACGGGAACCCGACAGATACGCGGCATTTT. Amino acid sequence: CASSLYGNPTDTRHF.

The chain recombines TRBV19 with TRBJ1-2; TRBD1 matches at 9 bases. The CDR3 loop spans 13 amino acids. Germline CDR1 reads LNHDA; CDR2 reads SQIVND (reference sequence). V gave up 1 base and J gave up 8 bases; unmatched junction bases: 2. The CDR3 coding sequence is TGTGCCAGTAGTATAGCACAGGGGGCAGGCTACACCTTC. Protein sequence: CASSIAQGAGYTF.

The table lists this clonotype with many counts. V is TRBV27 and J is TRBJ2-1, with D perhaps matching TRBD2 (6 bases). Germline CDR1 and CDR2: MNHEY and SMNVEV (reference sequence). V lost 6 bases to trimming and J lost 7 bases, with 10 bases between them. This CDR3 comprises 12 residues. The CDR3 DNA sequence: TGTGCCAGCAGCCTCGGGGGAAATGAGCAGTTCTTC. This sequence encodes CASSLGGNEQFF.

This clonotype was counted a few times. This chain uses TRBV18 with TRBJ2-5; D not resolved. Trimming removed 3 bases from V and 3 bases from J, with 2 bases in between. Germline V gene data show CDR1 as KGHSH and CDR2 as LQKENI. The CDR3 contains 11 residues. CDR3 sequence reads: CASSPEETQYF. As DNA, the CDR3 is TGTGCCAGCTCACCTGAAGAGACCCAGTACTTC.

The chain joins TRBV14 to TRBJ2-1; 8 nucleotides line up with TRBD1. This CDR3 has 17 residues. Looked up from germline, CDR1 is SGHDN and CDR2 is FVKESK. The V segment lost 3 bases and the J segment 2 bases; nucleotides outside the gene matches: 9. CDR3 loop: CASSHTVLDRAYNEQFF. The CDR3 bases are TGTGCCAGCAGCCACACGGTCTTGGACAGGGCCTACAATGAGCAGTTCTTC.

Remarks on this clonotype: Compared with germline, one end of the junction differs, possibly owing to a read error. This chain connects TRBV20-1 to TRBJ2-1; 9 nucleotides match TRBD2. Germline V lookup: CDR1 DFQATT, CDR2 SNEGSKA (reference sequence). The CDR3 length is 14 residues. CDR3: CSAGGGAYNNEQFF. The DNA of the CDR3 is TGCAGTGCAGGCGGGGGGGCGTACAACAATGAGCAATTCTTC.

The CDR3 DNA reads as TGTGCCAGCAGTCGACAGAATTCACCCCTCCACTTT. It translates to CASSRQNSPLHF. The V gene is TRBV2, the J gene TRBJ1-6; TRBD1 is a possible D gene (5 bases). The CDR3 runs 12 residues. Germline CDR1 is SNHLY and CDR2 is FYNNEI. The V and J ends lost 5 bases and 7 bases respectively, with 6 bases between them. The variable domain in full, completed from reference TRBV2 and TRBJ1-6, reads EPEVTQTPSHQVTQMGQEVILRCVPISNHLYFYWYRQILGQKVEFLVSFYNNEISEKSEIFDDQFSVERPDGSNFTLKIRSTKLEDSAMYFCASSRQNSPLHFGNGTRLTVT.

This clonotype was detected ten times or more. The chain carries TRBV20-1 and TRBJ1-3; D perhaps matches TRBD1 (5 bases). Trimming removed 0 bases from V and 5 bases from J, with 14 bases in between. The CDR3 consists of 15 residues. Germline values: CDR1 DFQATT, CDR2 SNEGSKA (reference sequence). The CDR3, as DNA: TGCAGTGCTAGAGATCACGGGGGAATTCGAAACACCATATATTTT. Translating it yields CSARDHGGIRNTIYF.

The chain couples TRBV5-1 to TRBJ2-1, with D possibly TRBD2 on 5 matching bases. The germline V gene encodes CDR1 SGHRS and CDR2 YFSETQ. This CDR3 is 14 amino acids long. Trimming removed 4 bases at V and 5 bases at J, with 13 bases between. CDR3 amino acids: CASSTGLADNEQFF. In DNA, the CDR3 is TGCGCCAGCAGCACCGGGCTAGCAGACAATGAGCAGTTCTTC.

This chain connects TRBV20-1 to TRBJ2-5; D not certain. Germline lookup yields CDR1 DFQATT and CDR2 SNEGSKA (reference sequence). The CDR3 has 9 amino acids. The CDR3 loop reads CSIGGTQYF. CDR3 coding DNA: TGCAGCATAGGCGGGACCCAGTACTTC.

This clonotype came up a few times. V and J are TRBV29-1 and TRBJ2-3, with 7 bases matching TRBD1. Unmatched junction bases numbered 17, after V lost 3 bases and J lost 11 bases. Per the germline V gene, CDR1 is SQVTM and CDR2 is ANQGSEA. The CDR3 is 15 amino acids. CDR3 DNA: TGCAGCGTTGAGATATGGGACAGCCGATACAATGAGCAGTATTTT. Protein: CSVEIWDSRYNEQYF.

This clonotype showed up many times. The gene calls are TRBV20-1 and TRBJ2-1, with D possibly being TRBD1 or TRBD2 (5 bases each). From germline, CDR1 is DFQATT and CDR2 SNEGSKA (reference sequence). This CDR3 is 15 amino acids long. V was clipped by 1 base and J by 3 bases, with 13 bases between them. CDR3 sequence (DNA): TGCAGTGCTAGAGGGGGGACCTCAGACTACAATGAGCAGTTCTTC. Its protein is CSARGGTSDYNEQFF.

Many counts were recorded for this clonotype. The V gene is TRBV3-1, the J gene TRBJ2-7; 9 positions match TRBD2. The V and J ends lost 3 bases and 5 bases, in that order; junction bases with no gene match: 2. The CDR3 is made up of 13 amino acids. The germline V gene has CDR1 LGHDT and CDR2 YNNKEL (reference sequence). In nucleotides, the CDR3 is TGTGCCAGCAGCCAGCGGGGGGGCCACGAGCAGTACTTC. This translates into CASSQRGGHEQYF.

This clonotype was seen a few times. The chain joins TRBV19 to TRBJ1-2; D possibly corresponds to TRBD1 (5 bases). Germline assignment: CDR1 LNHDA and CDR2 SQIVND (reference sequence). The CDR3 loop spans 18 amino acids. The V and J ends lost 3 bases and 4 bases respectively, with 24 bases between them. Here the CDR3 DNA reads TGTGCCAGTAGTATGTCCTATCGGGGCACTGAAGCTTTCTATGGCTACACCTTC. It yields the protein CASSMSYRGTEAFYGYTF.

The V gene is TRBV7-2, the J gene TRBJ1-4, with D perhaps TRBD1 (5 bases). The germline CDR1 and CDR2 sequences are SGHTA and FQGNSA. V lost 4 bases, J lost 8 bases, and 17 bases lay in between. The CDR3 spans 15 residues. The CDR3 loop reads CASSSPGTGGEKLFF. The CDR3 nucleotides are TGTGCCAGCAGCTCCCCAGGGACTGGGGGGGAAAAACTGTTTTTT.

This sequence joins TRBV20-1 and TRBJ2-1, with D uncertain. The CDR3 loop spans 13 amino acids. From germline, CDR1 is DFQATT and CDR2 SNEGSKA (reference sequence). V shed 7 bases and J shed 0 bases, with 10 bases lying between them. In nucleotides, the CDR3 is TGCAGTGTTCCAGGCAGCTCCTACAATGAGCAGTTCTTC. Translation: CSVPGSSYNEQFF.

J is TRBJ1-6 and V is TRBV20-1, with TRBD1 matching over 9 bases. V was clipped by 5 bases and J by 9 bases; unmatched bases: 5. Germline V gives CDR1 DFQATT, CDR2 SNEGSKA (reference sequence). The CDR3 is 13 residues long. CDR3 sequence (DNA): TGCAGTGCTGAGACAGGGGGTAGTTCACCCCTCCACTTT. Translating gives CSAETGGSSPLHF.

This clonotype appeared a single time. The chain links TRBV29-1 to TRBJ1-4, with unresolved D. Germline V gene sequence: CDR1 SQVTM, CDR2 ANQGSEA. CDR3 length equals 13 residues. With 4 bases removed from V and 7 bases from J, the gap between germline ends came to 13 bases. The CDR3 spells CSVVGPSGEKLFF. As DNA, the CDR3 is TGCAGCGTTGTGGGCCCGAGTGGTGAAAAACTGTTTTTT.

The CDR3 coding sequence is TGTGCCAGCAGCCAAGGGGGATCTGGGGCCAACGTCCTGACTTTC. It specifies CASSQGGSGANVLTF. J is TRBJ2-6 and V is TRBV3-1; no clear D. V lost 1 base and J 1 base, leaving 5 bases between the germline ends. This CDR3 spans 15 amino acids. Germline V gene lookup returns CDR1 LGHDT and CDR2 YNNKEL (reference sequence). Variable domain in full (rest from reference TRBV3-1 and TRBJ2-6): DTAVSQTPKYLVTQMGNDKSIKCEQNLGHDTMYWYKQDSKKFLKIMFSYNNKELIINETVPNRFSPKSPDKAHLNLHINSLELGDSAVYFCASSQGGSGANVLTFGAGSRLTVL.

This clonotype was counted ten times or more. The chain has TRBV20-1 and TRBJ1-5; 9 positions agree with TRBD1. Looked up from germline, CDR1 is DFQATT and CDR2 is SNEGSKA (reference sequence). V dropped 3 bases and J dropped 1; count of bases not matched to a gene: 10. The CDR3 is 17 residues long. The CDR3 DNA sequence: TGCAGTGCTAGTGTCGAGGGGGGGACAGGGAGCAATCAGCCCCAGCATTTT. Residues: CSASVEGGTGSNQPQHF.

This clonotype was seen more than once but under ten times. The chain joins TRBV6-1 to TRBJ1-5; a weak D match, TRBD1 (6 bases). V dropped 5 bases and J dropped 4 bases, with 15 bases sitting between them. Per germline, CDR1 MNHNS and CDR2 SASEGT. CDR3 length equals 15 residues. For the CDR3, the DNA is TGTGCCAGCAGTCCGGGGGCCCAAGGTAATCAGCCCCAGCATTTT. This gives the protein CASSPGAQGNQPQHF.

The chain has TRBV29-1 and TRBJ2-5; perhaps TRBD2 as D (7 bases). Per the germline V gene, CDR1 is SQVTM and CDR2 is ANQGSEA. V lost 1 base to trimming and J lost 0 bases, with 12 bases between them. CDR3 size: 15 residues. The CDR3 reads CSVEGGGRDQETQYF. CDR3 bases: TGCAGCGTTGAAGGCGGGGGCCGTGACCAAGAGACCCAGTACTTC.

The sample holds many counts of this clonotype. V and J are TRBV5-1 and TRBJ2-5; D call uncertain. Germline V lookup: CDR1 SGHRS, CDR2 YFSETQ. V lost 0 bases to trimming and J lost 3 bases, with 9 bases between them. The length of the CDR3 is 14 residues. DNA for the CDR3: TGCGCCAGCAGCTTGGGTCAGCTCGAAGAGACCCAGTACTTC. Its translation: CASSLGQLEETQYF.

The chain has TRBV10-3 and TRBJ1-2, with D hard to call. CDR1 is ENHRY, CDR2 SYGVKD, per germline. V was shortened by 3 bases and J by 6 bases, with 8 bases between the two germline ends. This CDR3 contains 12 residues. In DNA form, the CDR3 reads TGTGCCATCAGTGATACCTCAGATGGCTACACCTTC. Amino acids: CAISDTSDGYTF.

This sequence joins TRBV7-2 and TRBJ1-4, with D perhaps TRBD1 (5 bases). V was pared by 5 bases and J by 8 bases, with 24 bases between. The CDR3 length is 17 residues. Per germline, CDR1 SGHTA and CDR2 FQGNSA. CDR3 residues: CASSGGLSGLWDEKLFF. The DNA of the CDR3 is TGTGCCAGCAGCGGCGGGCTATCCGGCTTGTGGGACGAAAAACTGTTTTTT.

This clonotype has a count of ten or more. The chain uses TRBV6-5 and TRBJ1-2, with D tentatively TRBD1 (5 bases). Germline V gene data show CDR1 as MNHEY and CDR2 as SVGAGI. The CDR3 spans 13 residues. V dropped 6 bases and J dropped 6 bases, with 14 bases sitting between them. CDR3 bases: TGTGCCAGCAGCCCCGGGGCCGCCGATGGCTACACCTTC. This sequence encodes CASSPGAADGYTF.